This TCR beta chain comes out of a study of control samples from healthy donors and cancer patients. Produced via immunoSEQ multiplex PCR; TCRdb's table is partial and in-frame only. The data show 95,000 to 130,000 clones, 88% seen once. The germline gives CDR1 MNHNY, CDR2 SVGAGI (reference sequence). The V segment lost 2 bases and the J segment 8 bases; nucleotides outside the gene matches: 7. There are 15 residues in the CDR3. This chain links TRBV6-6 with TRBJ2-1; TRBD2 matches 9 bases. Source material: blood. The origin of this receptor is a woman in her seventies in good health. The CDR3 loop reads CASSYDRGGAYEQFF. Here the CDR3 DNA reads TGTGCCAGCAGTTACGATCGCGGGGGGGCCTATGAGCAGTTCTTC.